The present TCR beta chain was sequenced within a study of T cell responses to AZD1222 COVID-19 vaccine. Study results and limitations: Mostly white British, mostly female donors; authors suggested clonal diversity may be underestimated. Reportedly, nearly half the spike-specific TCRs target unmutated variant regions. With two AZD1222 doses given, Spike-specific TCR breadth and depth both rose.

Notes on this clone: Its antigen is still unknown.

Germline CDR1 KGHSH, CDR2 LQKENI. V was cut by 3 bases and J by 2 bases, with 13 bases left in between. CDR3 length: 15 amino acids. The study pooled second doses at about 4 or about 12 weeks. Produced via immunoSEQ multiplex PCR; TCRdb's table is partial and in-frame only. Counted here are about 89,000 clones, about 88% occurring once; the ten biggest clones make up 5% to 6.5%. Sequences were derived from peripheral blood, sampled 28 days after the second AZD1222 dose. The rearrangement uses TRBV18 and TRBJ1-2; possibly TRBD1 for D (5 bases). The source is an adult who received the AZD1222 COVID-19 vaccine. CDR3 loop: CASSPTTDTNYGYTF. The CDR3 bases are TGTGCCAGCTCACCGACGACAGATACCAACTATGGCTACACCTTC.